The T cell receptor (beta chain) under discussion was sequenced for a study of blood T cell repertoires in COVID-19. In the study overall: Material from acute and convalescent COVID-19 was sourced from the United States, Italy and Spain.

In germline, CDR1 is LNHDA, CDR2 SQIVND (reference sequence). CDR3 length equals 15 residues. Trimming cost V 5 bases and J 7 bases, with 18 bases left between them. It was during active infection that Seattle patients were enrolled and then longitudinally followed. TCRdb's table, derived via immunoSEQ multiplex PCR, lists solely in-frame clones and lacks some. The sample yields 150,000 to 200,000 clones, around four fifths seen once. Specimen: peripheral blood. This receptor was identified in a woman between 65 and 79 years old with COVID-19, enrolled during active disease. The rearrangement uses TRBV19 and TRBJ2-1; D is possibly TRBD2 (6 bases). The CDR3 spells CASSSGREWGNEQFF. CDR3 nucleotide sequence: TGTGCCAGTAGTTCTGGACGGGAGTGGGGTAATGAGCAGTTCTTC.